This TCR beta chain was sequenced for a study of blood T cells in healthy people across ages. Overall study: Roughly one uniquely barcoded beta molecule per two T cells was captured. Overall study results and limits: Both naive CD4+ cell counts and diversity were greater in long-lived donors than in aged donors.

This clonotype was observed a handful of times. What it recognizes is unknown. Germline V gene lookup returns CDR1 SGHVS and CDR2 FNYEAQ. CDR3 length equals 13 residues. A sample-barcoded 5' primer and a J-beta primer mix were used in a second PCR of about 7 to 12 cycles. TCRdb processed the 5' RACE reads anew with MiXCR; each CDR3 protein has one entry. The table includes 850,000 to 1,100,000 distinct CDR3 sequences, more than 30% detected once. Ranging in age from about 6 to 95, the donors were healthy Caucasian individuals from Russia. The source material was blood. The clonotype originates from a man aged 18 to 29 in good health. The chain has TRBV7-6 and TRBJ2-5; D gene ambiguous. The DNA end is more similar to TRBJ2-7, so the J call may be wrong. The DNA for the CDR3 is TGTGCCAGCAGCTTAGATGAGAATAACGAGCAGTACTTC. It translates to CASSLDENNEQYF.